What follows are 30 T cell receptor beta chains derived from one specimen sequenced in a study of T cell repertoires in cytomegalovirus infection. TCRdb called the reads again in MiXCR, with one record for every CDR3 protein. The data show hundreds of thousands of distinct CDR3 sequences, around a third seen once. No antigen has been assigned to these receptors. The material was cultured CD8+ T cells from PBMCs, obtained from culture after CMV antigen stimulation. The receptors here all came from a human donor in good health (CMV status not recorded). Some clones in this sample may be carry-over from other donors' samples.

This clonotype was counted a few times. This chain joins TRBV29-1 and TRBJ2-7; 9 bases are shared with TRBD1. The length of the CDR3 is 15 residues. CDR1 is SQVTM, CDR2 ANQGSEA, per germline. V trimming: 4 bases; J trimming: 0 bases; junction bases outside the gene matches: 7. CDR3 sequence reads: CSVGFGQGLSYEQYF. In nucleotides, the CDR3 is TGCAGCGTTGGTTTTGGACAGGGGCTCTCCTACGAGCAGTACTTC.

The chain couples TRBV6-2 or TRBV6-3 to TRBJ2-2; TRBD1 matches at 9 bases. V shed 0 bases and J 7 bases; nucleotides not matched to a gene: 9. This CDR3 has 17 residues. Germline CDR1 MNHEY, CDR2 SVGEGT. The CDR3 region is CASSYSRDRVGHGELFF. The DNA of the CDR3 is TGTGCCAGCAGTTACTCCCGGGACAGGGTAGGACACGGGGAGCTGTTTTTT.

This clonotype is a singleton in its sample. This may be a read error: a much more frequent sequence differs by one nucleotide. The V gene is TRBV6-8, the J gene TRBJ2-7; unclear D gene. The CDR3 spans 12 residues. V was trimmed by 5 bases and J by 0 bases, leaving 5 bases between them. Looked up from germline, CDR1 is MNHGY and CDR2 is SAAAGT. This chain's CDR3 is CASSNSSYEQYF. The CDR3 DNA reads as TGTGCCAGCAGTAACAGCTCCTACGAGCAGTACTTC.

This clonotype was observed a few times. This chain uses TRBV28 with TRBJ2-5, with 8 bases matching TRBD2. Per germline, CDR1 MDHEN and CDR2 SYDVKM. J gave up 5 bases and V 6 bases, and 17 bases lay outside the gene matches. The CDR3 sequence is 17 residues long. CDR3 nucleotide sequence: TGTGCCAGCAGCCTACTCCCCGCGGGGGGTGTGGGGGAGACCCAGTACTTC. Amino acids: CASSLLPAGGVGETQYF.

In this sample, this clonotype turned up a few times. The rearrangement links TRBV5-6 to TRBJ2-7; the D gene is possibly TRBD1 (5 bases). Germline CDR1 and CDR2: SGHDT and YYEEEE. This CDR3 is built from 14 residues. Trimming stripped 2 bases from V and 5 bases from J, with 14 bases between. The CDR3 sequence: CASSFDRPSDEQYF. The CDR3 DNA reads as TGTGCCAGCAGCTTCGACAGACCGTCCGACGAGCAGTACTTC.

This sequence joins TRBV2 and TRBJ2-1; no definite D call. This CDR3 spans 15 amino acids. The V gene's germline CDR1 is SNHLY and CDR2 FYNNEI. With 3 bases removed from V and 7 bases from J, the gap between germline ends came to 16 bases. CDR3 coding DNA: TGTGCCAGCAGTGAGGTTACAGTGGGCCCTAATGAGCAGTTCTTC. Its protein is CASSEVTVGPNEQFF.

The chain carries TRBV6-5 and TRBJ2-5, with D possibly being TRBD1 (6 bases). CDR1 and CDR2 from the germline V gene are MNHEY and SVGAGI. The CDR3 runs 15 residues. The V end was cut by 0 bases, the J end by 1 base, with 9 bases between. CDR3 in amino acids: CASSYSPGAQETQYF. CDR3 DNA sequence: TGTGCCAGCAGTTACTCACCAGGGGCCCAAGAGACCCAGTACTTC.

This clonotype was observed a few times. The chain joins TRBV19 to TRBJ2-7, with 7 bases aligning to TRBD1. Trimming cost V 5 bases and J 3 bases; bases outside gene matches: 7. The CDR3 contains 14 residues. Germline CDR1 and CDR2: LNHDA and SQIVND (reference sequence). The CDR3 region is CASSYPGQYYEQYF. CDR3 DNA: TGTGCCAGTAGTTATCCGGGACAGTACTACGAGCAGTACTTC.

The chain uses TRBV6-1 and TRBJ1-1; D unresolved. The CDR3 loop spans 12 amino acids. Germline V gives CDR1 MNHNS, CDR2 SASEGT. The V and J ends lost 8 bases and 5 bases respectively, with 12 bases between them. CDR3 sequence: CASFTAGTEAFF. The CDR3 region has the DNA TGTGCCAGCTTTACGGCCGGGACTGAAGCTTTCTTT.

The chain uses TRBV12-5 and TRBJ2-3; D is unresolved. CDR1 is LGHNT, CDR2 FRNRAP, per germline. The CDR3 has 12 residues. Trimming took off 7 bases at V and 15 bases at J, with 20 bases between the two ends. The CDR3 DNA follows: TGTGCTAGTGCCCCGGGTGCGGAAGGGCAATATTTT. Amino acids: CASAPGAEGQYF. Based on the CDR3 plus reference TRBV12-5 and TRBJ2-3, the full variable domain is DARVTQTPRHKVTEMGQEVTMRCQPILGHNTVFWYRQTMMQGLELLAYFRNRAPLDDSGMPKDRFSAEMPDATLATLKIQPSEPRDSAVYFCASAPGAEGQYFGPGTRLTVL.

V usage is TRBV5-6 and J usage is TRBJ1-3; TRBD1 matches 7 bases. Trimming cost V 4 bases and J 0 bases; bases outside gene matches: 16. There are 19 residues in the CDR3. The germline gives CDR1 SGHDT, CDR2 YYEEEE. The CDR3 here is CASSRRRDSAPFSGNTIYF. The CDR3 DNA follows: TGTGCCAGCAGCCGACGGAGGGACAGTGCACCCTTCTCTGGAAACACCATATATTTT. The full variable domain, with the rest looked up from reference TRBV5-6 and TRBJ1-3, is DAGVTQSPTHLIKTRGQQVTLRCSPKSGHDTVSWYQQALGQGPQFIFQYYEEEERQRGNFPDRFSGHQFPNYSSELNVNALLLGDSALYLCASSRRRDSAPFSGNTIYFGEGSWLTVV.

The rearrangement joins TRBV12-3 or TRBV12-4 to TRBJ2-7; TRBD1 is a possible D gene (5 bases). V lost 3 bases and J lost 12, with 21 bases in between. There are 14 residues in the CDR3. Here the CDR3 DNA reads TGTGCCAGCAGTTTTGATGACAGACACTCTCCGCCGTACGTC. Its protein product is CASSFDDRHSPPYV.

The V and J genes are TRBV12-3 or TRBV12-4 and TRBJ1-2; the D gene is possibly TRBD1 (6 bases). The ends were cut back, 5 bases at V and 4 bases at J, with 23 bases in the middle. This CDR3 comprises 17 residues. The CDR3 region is CASSAEYQGPAGYGYTF. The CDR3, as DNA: TGTGCCAGCAGTGCGGAGTATCAGGGGCCCGCAGGCTATGGCTACACCTTC.

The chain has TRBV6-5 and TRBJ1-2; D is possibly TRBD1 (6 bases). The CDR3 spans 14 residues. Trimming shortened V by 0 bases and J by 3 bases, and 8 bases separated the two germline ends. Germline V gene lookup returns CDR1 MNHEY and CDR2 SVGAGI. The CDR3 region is CASSYSNRDYGYTF. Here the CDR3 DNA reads TGTGCCAGCAGTTACTCGAACAGGGACTATGGCTACACCTTC.

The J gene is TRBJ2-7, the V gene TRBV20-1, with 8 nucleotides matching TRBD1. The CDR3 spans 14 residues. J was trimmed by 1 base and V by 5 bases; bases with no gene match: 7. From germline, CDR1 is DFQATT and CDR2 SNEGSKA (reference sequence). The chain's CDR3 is CSAGTGGKSYEQYV. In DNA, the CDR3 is TGCAGTGCTGGCACAGGGGGGAAGTCCTACGAGCAGTACGTC.

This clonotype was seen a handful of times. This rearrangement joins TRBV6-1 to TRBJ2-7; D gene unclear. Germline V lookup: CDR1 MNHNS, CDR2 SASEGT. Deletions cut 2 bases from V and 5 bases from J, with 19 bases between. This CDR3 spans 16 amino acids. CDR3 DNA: TGTGCCAGCAGTGAAAGAGGTCCAATCCCCCGCAACGAGCAGTACGTC. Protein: CASSERGPIPRNEQYV.

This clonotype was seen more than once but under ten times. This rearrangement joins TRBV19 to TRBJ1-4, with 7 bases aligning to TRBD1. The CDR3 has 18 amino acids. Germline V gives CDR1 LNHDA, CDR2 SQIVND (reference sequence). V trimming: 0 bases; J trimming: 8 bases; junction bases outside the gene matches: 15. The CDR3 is CASSIDQPSTGIGEKLFF. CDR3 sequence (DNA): TGTGCCAGTAGTATAGACCAACCCTCGACAGGGATTGGCGAAAAACTGTTTTTT.

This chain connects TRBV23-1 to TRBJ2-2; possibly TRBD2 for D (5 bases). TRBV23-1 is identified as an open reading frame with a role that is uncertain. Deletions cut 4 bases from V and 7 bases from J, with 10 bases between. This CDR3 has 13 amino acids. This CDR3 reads CASSRRVFGELFF. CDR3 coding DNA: TGCGCCAGCAGTCGGCGGGTCTTCGGGGAGCTGTTTTTT.

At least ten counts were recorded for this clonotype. CDR3 sequence (DNA): TGTGCCAGCAGCTTAGGGGCGTGGGGGGAGACCCAGTACTTC. This sequence encodes CASSLGAWGETQYF. The chain couples TRBV7-6 to TRBJ2-5; D may match TRBD1 or TRBD2 (5 bases each). Germline assignment: CDR1 SGHVS and CDR2 FNYEAQ. The CDR3 has 14 residues. With 1 base removed from V and 5 bases from J, the gap between germline ends came to 11 bases.

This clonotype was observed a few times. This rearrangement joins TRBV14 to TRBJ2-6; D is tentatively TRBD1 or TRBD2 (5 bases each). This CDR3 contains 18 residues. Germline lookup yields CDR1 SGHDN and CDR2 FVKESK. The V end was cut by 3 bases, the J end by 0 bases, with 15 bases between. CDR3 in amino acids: CASSHGDRLLSGANVLTF. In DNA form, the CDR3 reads TGTGCCAGCAGCCATGGGGACCGTCTGCTCTCTGGGGCCAACGTCCTGACTTTC.

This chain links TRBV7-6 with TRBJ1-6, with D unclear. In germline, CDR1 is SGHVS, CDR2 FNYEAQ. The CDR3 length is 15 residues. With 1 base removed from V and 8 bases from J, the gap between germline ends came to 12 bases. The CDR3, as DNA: TGTGCCAGCAGCTTAGATGGCCACCGAGATTCACCCCTCCACTTT. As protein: CASSLDGHRDSPLHF.

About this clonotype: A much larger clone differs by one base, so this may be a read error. The CDR3 here is CASSPGTRWTDTQYF. Written as DNA, the CDR3 is TGTGCCAGCAGTCCCGGGACGCGATGGACAGATACGCAGTATTTT. The rearrangement uses TRBV6-8 and TRBJ2-3; TRBD1 or TRBD2 may be the D gene (5 bases each). Trimming left V 5 bases short and J 3 bases short, with 15 bases between. There are 15 residues in the CDR3. Looked up from germline, CDR1 is MNHGY and CDR2 is SAAAGT.

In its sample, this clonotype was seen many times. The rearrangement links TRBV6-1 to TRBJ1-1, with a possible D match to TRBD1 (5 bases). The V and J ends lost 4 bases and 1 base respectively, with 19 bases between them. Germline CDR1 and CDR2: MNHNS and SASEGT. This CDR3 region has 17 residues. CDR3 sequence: CASSAPGYLIGNTEAFF. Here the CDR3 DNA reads TGTGCCAGCAGTGCGCCAGGGTACCTGATTGGGAACACTGAAGCTTTCTTT.

CDR3 in amino acids: CASKMTGGFSPLHF. DNA for the CDR3: TGTGCCAGCAAGATGACAGGGGGCTTTTCACCCCTCCACTTT. V usage is TRBV27 and J usage is TRBJ1-6, with 10 bases aligning to TRBD1. The CDR3 is made up of 14 amino acids. With 7 bases clipped from V and 9 bases from J, the junction kept 6 bases outside the gene matches. The germline V gene has CDR1 MNHEY and CDR2 SMNVEV (reference sequence).

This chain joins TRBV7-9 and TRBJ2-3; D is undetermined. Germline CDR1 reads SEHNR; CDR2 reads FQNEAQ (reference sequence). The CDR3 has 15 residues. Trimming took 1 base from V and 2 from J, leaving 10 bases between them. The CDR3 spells CASSLGTVYTDTQYF. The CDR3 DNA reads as TGTGCCAGCAGCTTAGGGACGGTCTACACAGATACGCAGTATTTT.

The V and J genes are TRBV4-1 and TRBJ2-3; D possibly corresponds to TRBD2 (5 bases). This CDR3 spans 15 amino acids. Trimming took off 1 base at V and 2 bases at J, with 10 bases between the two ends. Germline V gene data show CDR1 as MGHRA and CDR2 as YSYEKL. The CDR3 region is CASSQGGYPTDTQYF. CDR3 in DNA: TGCGCCAGCAGCCAAGGCGGGTACCCCACAGATACGCAGTATTTT.

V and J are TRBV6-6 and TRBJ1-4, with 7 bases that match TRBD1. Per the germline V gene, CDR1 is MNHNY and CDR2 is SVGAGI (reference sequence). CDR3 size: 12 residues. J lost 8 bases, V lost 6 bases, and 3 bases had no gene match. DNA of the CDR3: TGTGCCAGCAGCCACAGGGGAGAAAAACTGTTTTTT. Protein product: CASSHRGEKLFF.

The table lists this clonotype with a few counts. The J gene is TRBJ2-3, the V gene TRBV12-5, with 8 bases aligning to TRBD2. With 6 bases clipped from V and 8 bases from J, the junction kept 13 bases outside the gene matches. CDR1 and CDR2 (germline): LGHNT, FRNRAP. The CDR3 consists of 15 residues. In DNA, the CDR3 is TGTGCTAGTGGCCCCTACTCCGGGGGGGCGGCTACGCAGTATTTT. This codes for CASGPYSGGAATQYF.

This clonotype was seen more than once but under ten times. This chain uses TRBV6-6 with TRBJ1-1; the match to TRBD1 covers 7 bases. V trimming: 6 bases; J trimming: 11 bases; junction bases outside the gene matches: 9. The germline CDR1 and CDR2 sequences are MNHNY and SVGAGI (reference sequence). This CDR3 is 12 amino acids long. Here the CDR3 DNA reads TGTGCCAGCAGCCCCGACAGGGTTGTCGCTTTCTTT. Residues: CASSPDRVVAFF.

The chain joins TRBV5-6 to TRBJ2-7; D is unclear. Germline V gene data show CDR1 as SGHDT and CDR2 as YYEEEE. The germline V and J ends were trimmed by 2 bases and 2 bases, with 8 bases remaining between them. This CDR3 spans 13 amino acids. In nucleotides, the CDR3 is TGTGCCAGCAGCTTACTCAATCCCTACGAGCAGTACTTC. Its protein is CASSLLNPYEQYF.